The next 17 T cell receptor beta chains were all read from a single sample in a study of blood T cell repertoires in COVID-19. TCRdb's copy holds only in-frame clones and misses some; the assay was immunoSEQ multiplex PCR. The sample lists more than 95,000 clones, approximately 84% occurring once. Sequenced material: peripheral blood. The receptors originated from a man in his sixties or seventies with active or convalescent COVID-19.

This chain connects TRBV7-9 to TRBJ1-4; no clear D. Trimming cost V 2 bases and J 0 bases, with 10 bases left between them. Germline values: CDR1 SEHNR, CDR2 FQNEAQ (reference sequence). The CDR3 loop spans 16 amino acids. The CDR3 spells CASSLNLAATNEKLFF. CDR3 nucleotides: TGTGCCAGCAGCTTAAATCTCGCAGCAACTAATGAAAAACTGTTTTTT.

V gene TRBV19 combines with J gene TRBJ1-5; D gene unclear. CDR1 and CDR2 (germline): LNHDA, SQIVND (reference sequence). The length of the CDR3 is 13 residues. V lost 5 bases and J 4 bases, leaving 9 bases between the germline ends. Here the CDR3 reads CASSLTRNQPQHF. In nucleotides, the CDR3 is TGTGCCAGTAGTCTGACACGAAATCAGCCCCAGCATTTT.

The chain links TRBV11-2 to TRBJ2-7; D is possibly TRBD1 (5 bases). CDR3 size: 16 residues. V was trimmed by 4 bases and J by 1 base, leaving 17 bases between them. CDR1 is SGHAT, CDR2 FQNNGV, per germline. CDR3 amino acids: CASSSGGRGRSYEQYF. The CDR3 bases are TGTGCCAGCAGCTCTGGCGGTAGGGGAAGATCCTACGAGCAGTACTTC.

In DNA form, the CDR3 reads TGTGCCAGCAGTCCGGGACAGGCGATCACAGATACGCAGTATTTT. This translates into CASSPGQAITDTQYF. The chain joins TRBV7-9 to TRBJ2-3, with 8 nucleotides matching TRBD1. The germline gives CDR1 SEHNR, CDR2 FQNEAQ (reference sequence). J gave up 2 bases and V 6 bases, and 7 bases lay outside the gene matches. CDR3 length: 15 residues.

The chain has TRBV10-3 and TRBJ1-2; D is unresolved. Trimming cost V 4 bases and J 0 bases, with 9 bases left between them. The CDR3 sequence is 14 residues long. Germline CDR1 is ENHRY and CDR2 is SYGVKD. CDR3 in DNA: TGTGCCATCAGTGTAGCCGGGACTAACTATGGCTACACCTTC. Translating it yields CAISVAGTNYGYTF.

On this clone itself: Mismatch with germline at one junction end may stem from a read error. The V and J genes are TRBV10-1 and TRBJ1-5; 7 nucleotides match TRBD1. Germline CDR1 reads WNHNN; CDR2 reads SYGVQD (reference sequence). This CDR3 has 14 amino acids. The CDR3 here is CASSVTGVNHPQHF. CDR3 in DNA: TGCGCCAGCAGTGTAACAGGGGTAAATCATCCCCAGCATTTT.

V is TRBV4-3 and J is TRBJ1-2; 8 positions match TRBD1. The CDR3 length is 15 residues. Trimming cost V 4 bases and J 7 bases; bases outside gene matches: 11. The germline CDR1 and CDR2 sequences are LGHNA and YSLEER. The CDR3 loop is CASSLDRGKKVGYTF. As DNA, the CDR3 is TGCGCCAGCAGCCTAGACAGGGGTAAGAAAGTTGGCTACACCTTC.

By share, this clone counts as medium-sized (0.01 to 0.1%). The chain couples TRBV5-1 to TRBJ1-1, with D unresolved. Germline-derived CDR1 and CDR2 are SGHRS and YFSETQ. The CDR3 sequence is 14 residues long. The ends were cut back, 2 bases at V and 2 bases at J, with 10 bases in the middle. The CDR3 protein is CASSFGQSNTEAFF. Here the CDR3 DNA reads TGCGCCAGCAGCTTCGGTCAATCCAACACTGAAGCTTTCTTT.

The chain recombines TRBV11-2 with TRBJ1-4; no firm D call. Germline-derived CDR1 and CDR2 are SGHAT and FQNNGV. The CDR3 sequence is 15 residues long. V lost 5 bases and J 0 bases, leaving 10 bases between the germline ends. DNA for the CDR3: TGTGCCAGCAGCCACACAGTTGCAACTAATGAAAAACTGTTTTTT. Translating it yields CASSHTVATNEKLFF.

The CDR3: CASSLGGTSGHYEQYF. DNA for the CDR3: TGTGCCAGCAGCTTAGGAGGGACTAGCGGGCACTACGAGCAGTACTTC. J is TRBJ2-7 and V is TRBV7-8; TRBD2 matches 12 bases. Trimming took 1 base from V and 3 from J; bases not matched to a gene: 4. Germline CDR1 and CDR2: SGHVS and FQNEAQ. The CDR3 extends over 16 amino acids.

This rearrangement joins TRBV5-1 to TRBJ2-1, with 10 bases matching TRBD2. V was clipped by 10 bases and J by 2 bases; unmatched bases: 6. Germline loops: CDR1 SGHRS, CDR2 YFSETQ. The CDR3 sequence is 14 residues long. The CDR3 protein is CAEPSGGAYNEQFF. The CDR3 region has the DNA TGCGCCGAACCAAGCGGGGGGGCCTACAATGAGCAGTTCTTC.

The CDR3 region has the DNA TGCGCCAGCAGCTCGACAGGGGGAAACACCGGGGAGCTGTTTTTT. Translation: CASSSTGGNTGELFF. The chain recombines TRBV5-1 with TRBJ2-2; 9 bases agree with TRBD1. Per germline, CDR1 SGHRS and CDR2 YFSETQ. The CDR3 is 15 residues long. V shed 3 bases, J shed 2 bases, and the junction held 2 bases outside the gene matches.

The CDR3 sequence: CATSDQTTSGSTNEQFF. The DNA of the CDR3 is TGTGCCACCAGTGACCAAACTACTAGCGGGAGCACGAATGAGCAGTTCTTC. The V gene is TRBV24-1, the J gene TRBJ2-1; 11 bases agree with TRBD2. The CDR3 sequence is 17 residues long. Germline CDR1 and CDR2: KGHDR and SFDVKD. V lost 4 bases, J lost 7 bases, and 11 bases stayed unmatched.

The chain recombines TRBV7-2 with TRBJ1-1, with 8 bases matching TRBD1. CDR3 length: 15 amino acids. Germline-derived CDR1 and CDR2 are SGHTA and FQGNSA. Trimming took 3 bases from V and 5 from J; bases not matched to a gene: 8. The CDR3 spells CASSFRPRGQTEAFF. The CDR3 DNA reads TGTGCCAGCAGCTTCCGGCCCAGGGGGCAAACTGAAGCTTTCTTT. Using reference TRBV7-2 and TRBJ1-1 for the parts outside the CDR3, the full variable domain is GAGVSQSPSNKVTEKGKDVELRCDPISGHTALYWYRQSLGQGLEFLIYFQGNSAPDKSGLPSDRFSAERTGGSVSTLTIQRTQQEDSAVYLCASSFRPRGQTEAFFGQGTRLTVV.

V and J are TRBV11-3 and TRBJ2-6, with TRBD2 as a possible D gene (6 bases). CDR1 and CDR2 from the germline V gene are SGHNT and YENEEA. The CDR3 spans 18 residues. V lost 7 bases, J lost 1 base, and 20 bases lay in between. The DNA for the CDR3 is TGTGCCAGCACCGCCGGAGGGACTGCTGCATCTGGGGCCAACGTCCTGACTTTC. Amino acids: CASTAGGTAASGANVLTF.

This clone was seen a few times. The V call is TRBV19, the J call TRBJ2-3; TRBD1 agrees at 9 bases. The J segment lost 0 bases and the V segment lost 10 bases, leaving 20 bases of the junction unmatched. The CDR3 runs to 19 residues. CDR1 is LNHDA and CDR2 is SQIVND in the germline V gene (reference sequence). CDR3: CATRPGQGSTSTSTDTQYF. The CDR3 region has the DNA TGTGCCACCCGCCCGGGACAGGGTTCGACTAGTACTAGCACAGATACGCAGTATTTT.

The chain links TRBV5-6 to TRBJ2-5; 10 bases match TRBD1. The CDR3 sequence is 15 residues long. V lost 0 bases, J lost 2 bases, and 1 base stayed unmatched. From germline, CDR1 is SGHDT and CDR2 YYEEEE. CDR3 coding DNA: TGTGCCAGCAGCTTGGTGGGACAGGGGCAAGAGACCCAGTACTTC. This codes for CASSLVGQGQETQYF.